This T cell receptor beta chain was identified in a study of blood T cell repertoires in COVID-19. The wider study: From the United States, Italy and Spain came samples of acute and convalescent COVID-19.

Germline loops: CDR1 GTSNPN, CDR2 SVGIG (reference sequence). Trimming took 1 base from V and 0 from J; bases not matched to a gene: 6. This CDR3 is 16 amino acids long. Data came from immunoSEQ multiplex PCR; TCRdb stores just in-frame clones and leaves some out. The sample yields around 200,000 clones, roughly 84% seen once. This clone was seen more than once but under ten times. The genes are TRBV30 and TRBJ1-3; 7 bases fit TRBD1. This clonotype was sampled from a woman aged 80 or older with acute or convalescent COVID-19. Sequenced input: peripheral blood. CDR3 residues: CAWSDPGGHSGNTIYF. The CDR3 nucleotides are TGTGCCTGGAGTGACCCAGGGGGTCACTCTGGAAACACCATATATTTT.